This T cell receptor (beta chain) was sequenced in a study of OX40 agonist ivuxolimab in advanced cancers. In regard to this clone: The antigen remains unidentified.

V lost 8 bases, J lost 7 bases, and 9 bases stayed unmatched. Germline V gives CDR1 MGHDK, CDR2 SYGVNS. This CDR3 has 14 amino acids. Sequencing used immunoSEQ multiplex PCR; TCRdb keeps in-frame clones, though not all of them. The sample contains 65,000 to 70,000 clones, 90% of which appear only once. Study results and caveats: Averaged across samples, CD8+ T cells carried more expanded clones than CD4+ did. Normalized T-cell clonal expansion was also low in some nonresponders.

The chain combines TRBV25-1 with TRBJ1-5, with TRBD1 identical over 9 bases. The sample here was CD4+ or CD8+ T cells sorted from blood, taken in a trial of the OX40 agonist ivuxolimab. The sequence derives from an adult with an advanced solid tumor such as melanoma, head and neck, liver or kidney cancer. CDR3 nucleotides: TGTGCCAGCCGGGGGACAGGGACAGGGCAGCCCCAGCATTTT. The encoded protein is CASRGTGTGQPQHF.